This T cell receptor beta chain was identified during a study of blood T cells in healthy people across ages (dated by TCRdb to between 2015 and 2016). Turning to the overall study: In model experiments, template switching captured roughly one uniquely barcoded TCR beta cDNA molecule for every two T cells. The study analyzed two additional independent replicas of 1 million unique cDNA reads from the same blood draw for two donors, one aged 18 to 30 and one aged 80 or older. Age-related changes in TCR beta repertoire diversity were measured in the study by deep sequencing normalized with unique cDNA molecular identifiers. To avoid experimental bias, donors of different ages were distributed randomly across sequencing lanes. The donors were split into four age groups: young (average about 15 years), middle-aged (about 40), aged (over 55) and long-lived (roughly 86). What the work shows at the level of the full study, not this receptor alone: Donor CMV infection status was unknown, potentially confounding age-related changes in expanded clonotypes. Because profiling used bulk unsorted PBMCs, naive and antigen-experienced compartments could not be compared conclusively. Observed TCR beta diversity per million T cells fell roughly linearly with age, and a significant reduction was already apparent by age about 36. Estimates of total diversity based on one million sequenced T cells were considered lower bounds and underestimates. Observed TCR beta diversity correlated strongly with the percentage of naive T cells measured by flow cytometry. Compared with the aged group, more naive CD4+ T cells, fewer expanded clones and increased TCR diversity were shown by the long-lived group, suggesting age selection.

Note on this clonotype: The target of this receptor is not known. It has no much larger one-base neighbor in the sample; base qualities were not kept.

The library was produced with 5' RACE. Instrument used: Illumina HiSeq 2500. A second PCR of roughly 6 to 11 cycles was run with a J-beta primer mix and a sample-barcoded 5' primer. Each TCR beta cDNA molecule received a unique molecular identifier from a template-switch 5' adaptor carrying 12 random nucleotides. Each sample yielded at least 2.5 million CDR3-containing paired-end reads. First-strand cDNA synthesis was performed from all RNA using the Mint cDNA synthesis kit, with priming by a TRBC-specific oligonucleotide. All cDNA was treated with uracil-DNA glycosylase and then went through a first 18-cycle PCR with the universal primers M1SS and BC2_uni_R. On the study's bioinformatics: For normalization, 1 million high-quality reads were randomly selected from each sample, with every read carrying a distinct molecular identifier. Reads sharing molecular identifiers were discarded rather than binned into consensus sequences. MiTCR, set to a Q25 quality threshold and the strictest error-elimination algorithm, was used for CDR3 identification, clonotype clustering and error correction. A nonparametric unseen species model using Euler transformation provided a lower-bound estimate of total TCR beta diversity. The public reads were reanalyzed by TCRdb: fastp trimming at Q25, MiXCR alignment, in-frame beta chains only. Every distinct CDR3 protein forms one entry, paired with its most common genes and DNA. These V and J calls originate from TCRdb's pipeline instead of the authors' own analysis. For this sample there are about 680,000 distinct CDR3 sequences; approximately 50% appear just once. The top ten clonotypes cover around a third of the sample.

Reading the germline V gene (reference sequence) gives CDR1 SGHNT and CDR2 YYREEE. The V and J ends are trimmed by 3 bases and 7 bases, leaving 13 bases between them. The CDR3, from cysteine to phenylalanine, totals 13 residues. The read is trimmed to its CDR3 DNA, 39 bases read in frame from base 1. Systemically healthy Caucasian individuals from Russia, 39 in total and aged 6 to 90 years, were included as donors. About 10 milliliters of peripheral blood were collected from each donor into EDTA-treated Vacutainer tubes. Ficoll-Paque density-gradient centrifugation was used to isolate PBMCs, with at least 6.5 million per sample. Trizol reagent was used to extract total RNA from PBMCs, with at least 5.5 micrograms per sample. For every donor, flow cytometry on a PBMC aliquot measured the percentage of naive CD45RAhigh/CD27high T cells.

The receptor comes from a woman aged 60-75 years in good health. The chain is assembled from TRBV5-4 and TRBJ1-1; the D gene is perhaps TRBD1, on 5 matching bases. Sequencing was performed on blood. Here is the DNA: TGTGCCAGCAGCTGGGGGACGGGTATTGAAGCTTTCTTT. The translation is CASSWGTGIEAFF. This CDR3, with the reference TRBV5-4 and TRBJ1-1 proteins standing in past its ends, gives the full variable domain ETGVTQSPTHLIKTRGQQVTLRCSSQSGHNTVSWYQQALGQGPQFIFQYYREEENGRGNFPPRFSGLQFPNYSSELNVNALELDDSALYLCASSWGTGIEAFFGQGTRLTVV.